The 21 T cell receptor beta chains presented below share a single source sample, sequenced in a study of response to subunit inactivated influenza vaccine. TCRdb independently ran MiXCR on the RT-PCR reads; one entry per CDR3 protein. The sample lists 500,000 to 550,000 distinct CDR3 sequences, less than 25% occurring once. These same records also appear under a second study, on T cells expressing NK-cell markers. From that report: The authors made TCR beta cDNA libraries by 5'RACE template switching. This switching added a universal primer site and UMIs.

The sequences come from CD4+ T cells sorted from PBMCs, collected 11 to 12 days after vaccination. The receptors here all came from a man aged 45-65 years who received an inactivated influenza vaccine.

V gene TRBV12-3 or TRBV12-4 combines with J gene TRBJ2-5, with 9 bases matching TRBD1. The length of the CDR3 is 16 residues. V was clipped by 2 bases and J by 0 bases; unmatched bases: 4. In DNA form, the CDR3 reads TGTGCCAGCAGTTTATCGGGACAGGGCTACCAAGAGACCCAGTACTTC. This translates into CASSLSGQGYQETQYF.

The V call is TRBV12-3 or TRBV12-4, the J call TRBJ2-1; tentatively, D is TRBD1 or TRBD2 (7 bases each). This CDR3 has 15 residues. V shed 6 bases and J shed 2 bases, with 14 bases lying between them. CDR3 protein: CASRPTGRAYNEQFF. In nucleotides, the CDR3 is TGTGCCAGCAGACCGACAGGGAGGGCCTACAATGAGCAGTTCTTC.

This sequence joins TRBV15 and TRBJ2-1, with 10 bases aligning to TRBD2. The CDR3 has 17 residues. The germline V gene has CDR1 LNHNV and CDR2 YYDKDF (reference sequence). The ends lost 3 bases at V and 7 bases at J; junction bases unmatched: 12. The CDR3 DNA follows: TGTGCCACCAGCAGGGACGGACCTAGCGGGAGTGAGAATGAGCAGTTCTTC. Translating it yields CATSRDGPSGSENEQFF.

This clonotype was observed a handful of times. CDR3: CASSSTGLADTEQYF. In DNA, the CDR3 is TGTGCCAGCAGCTCTACGGGACTAGCGGATACCGAGCAGTACTTC. The chain carries TRBV7-9 and TRBJ2-7, with TRBD2 matching over 11 bases. The CDR3 contains 15 residues. Germline values: CDR1 SEHNR, CDR2 FQNEAQ (reference sequence). V was pared by 4 bases and J by 6 bases, with 8 bases of the junction left unmatched. Full variable domain (remainder filled in from reference TRBV7-9 and TRBJ2-7): DTGVSQNPRHKITKRGQNVTFRCDPISEHNRLYWYRQTLGQGPEFLTYFQNEAQLEKSRLLSDRFSAERPKGSFSTLEIQRTEQGDSAMYLCASSSTGLADTEQYFGPGTRLTVT.

The table lists this clonotype with a few counts. The genes are TRBV29-1 and TRBJ2-5; possibly TRBD2 for D (6 bases). The CDR3 covers 12 residues. V lost 8 bases, J lost 1 base, and 11 bases lay in between. CDR1 and CDR2 (germline): SQVTM, ANQGSEA. The CDR3 protein is CSSLRGQETQYF. Written as DNA, the CDR3 is TGCAGCTCGTTGCGGGGCCAAGAGACCCAGTACTTC.

This chain connects TRBV12-3 or TRBV12-4 to TRBJ1-5; D is undetermined. This CDR3 has 12 amino acids. Between the trimmed V and J ends, which lost 6 bases and 4 bases, there was a span of 7 bases. The CDR3 DNA reads as TGTGCCAGCAGAACTACAAATCAGCCCCAGCATTTT. Protein product: CASRTTNQPQHF.

In this sample, this clonotype turned up a few times. The chain carries TRBV30 and TRBJ2-6, with 10 nucleotides matching TRBD1. CDR3 size: 14 residues. Germline values: CDR1 GTSNPN, CDR2 SVGIG (reference sequence). The CDR3 reads CASGTGAGANVLTF. Written as DNA, the CDR3 is TGTGCTTCCGGGACAGGGGCTGGGGCCAACGTCCTGACTTTC.

The J gene is TRBJ1-1, the V gene TRBV29-1; D is uncertain. The CDR3 runs 10 residues. The germline CDR1 and CDR2 sequences are SQVTM and ANQGSEA. CDR3 in DNA: TGCAGTGTAGCTAACACTGAAGCTTTCTTT. The encoded protein is CSVANTEAFF. Full variable domain (remainder filled in from reference TRBV29-1 and TRBJ1-1): SAVISQKPSRDICQRGTSLTIQCQVDSQVTMMFWYRQQPGQSLTLIATANQGSEATYESGFVIDKFPISRPNLTFSTLTVSNMSPEDSSIYLCSVANTEAFFGQGTRLTVV.

Of note for this clonotype: Given the absence of the conserved phenylalanine or tryptophan at the CDR3 end, a read error is likely. This chain links TRBV20-1 with TRBJ2-4, with D tentatively TRBD1 (6 bases). Germline-derived CDR1 and CDR2 are DFQATT and SNEGSKA (reference sequence). This CDR3 is built from 15 residues. V was pared by 5 bases and J by 2 bases, with 16 bases between. The CDR3 DNA reads as TGCAGTGCTTCCCGTGGGGGCGCTACCAAAAACATTCAGTACTTA. It specifies CSASRGGATKNIQYL.

CDR3 coding DNA: TGCAGTGCTAGCGACAGGGGGCGGGAAGCTTTCTTT. Protein product: CSASDRGREAFF. The V and J genes are TRBV20-1 and TRBJ1-1; 10 bases agree with TRBD1. After removal of 3 bases from V and 8 bases from J, the junction contained 3 bases not matched to a gene. The CDR3 extends over 12 amino acids. CDR1 is DFQATT and CDR2 is SNEGSKA in the germline V gene (reference sequence).

The CDR3 loop reads CSAPKDWGYTF. As DNA, the CDR3 is TGCAGTGCTCCTAAAGACTGGGGCTACACCTTC. The rearrangement links TRBV20-1 to TRBJ1-2; D is unresolved. Germline V gives CDR1 DFQATT, CDR2 SNEGSKA (reference sequence). V lost 5 bases and J 8 bases, leaving 12 bases between the germline ends. This CDR3 has 11 residues.

This clonotype was seen ten or more times. This chain links TRBV5-1 with TRBJ2-7; 8 nucleotides match TRBD1. This CDR3 region has 15 residues. V shed 0 bases, J shed 3 bases, and the junction held 5 bases outside the gene matches. Germline V gene lookup returns CDR1 SGHRS and CDR2 YFSETQ. The CDR3 region is CASSLGAGGNYEQYF. The CDR3 DNA is TGCGCCAGCAGCTTGGGGGCAGGGGGCAACTACGAGCAGTACTTC.

The V call is TRBV28, the J call TRBJ1-1, with a tentative D call TRBD1 (5 bases). CDR1 and CDR2 (germline): MDHEN, SYDVKM. CDR3 length equals 14 residues. Trimming left V 3 bases short and J 5 bases short, with 13 bases between. The CDR3 here is CASSFSRVKTEAFF. CDR3 in DNA: TGTGCCAGCAGTTTTTCCAGGGTTAAGACTGAAGCTTTCTTT.

The V and J genes are TRBV9 and TRBJ2-7; TRBD2 matches at 10 bases. Germline V lookup: CDR1 SGDLS, CDR2 YYNGEE. The CDR3 covers 14 residues. Germline trimming cut 5 bases from V and 6 bases from J; bases unmatched to any gene: 8. CDR3 sequence reads: CASSRAGGSGEQYF. The CDR3 region has the DNA TGTGCCAGCAGTAGAGCGGGGGGGAGTGGCGAGCAGTACTTC.

The chain is built from TRBV28 and TRBJ2-1; no reliable D call. Germline V gives CDR1 MDHEN, CDR2 SYDVKM. The CDR3 is made up of 16 amino acids. V lost 6 bases and J lost 2, with 17 bases in between. The CDR3 DNA reads as TGTGCCAGCAGGGGGTCTACCAACCCCCCCTACAATGAGCAGTTCTTC. This translates into CASRGSTNPPYNEQFF.

The rearrangement joins TRBV4-1 to TRBJ1-1; D ambiguous. Germline V gives CDR1 MGHRA, CDR2 YSYEKL. V was clipped by 4 bases and J by 0 bases, with 6 bases between them. CDR3 length: 13 residues. The CDR3, as DNA: TGCGCCAGCAGCCCACTTATGAACACTGAAGCTTTCTTT. Its protein is CASSPLMNTEAFF.

J is TRBJ2-7 and V is TRBV7-2; D perhaps matches TRBD2 (7 bases). V was shortened by 4 bases and J by 4 bases, with 17 bases between the two germline ends. The germline V gene has CDR1 SGHTA and CDR2 FQGNSA. The CDR3 runs to 15 residues. In DNA form, the CDR3 reads TGTGCCAGCAGCTCCCTGGGGGCAGCGGGGTACGAGCAGTACTTC. Translation gives CASSSLGAAGYEQYF.

The chain has TRBV5-5 and TRBJ1-6, with 9 bases that match TRBD1. Germline-derived CDR1 and CDR2 are SGHKS and YYEKEE (reference sequence). CDR3 length: 16 amino acids. The ends lost 4 bases at V and 14 bases at J; junction bases unmatched: 16. DNA for the CDR3: TGTGCCAGCAGCAATCCCCGGAGACAGGGGGGAGTGTCCCTCCACTTT. It encodes CASSNPRRQGGVSLHF.

This chain joins TRBV6-2 or TRBV6-3 and TRBJ1-1, with 7 bases fitting TRBD1. With V trimmed by 6 bases and J by 7 bases, 5 bases remained unmatched. Germline assignment: CDR1 MNHEY and CDR2 SVGEGT. The CDR3 covers 12 residues. CDR3 nucleotide sequence: TGTGCCAGCAGCGAGACAGGGTTTGAAGCTTTCTTT. Translating gives CASSETGFEAFF.

V is TRBV20-1 and J is TRBJ1-3, with no clear D. This CDR3 is 11 amino acids long. The V and J ends lost 0 bases and 4 bases respectively, with 1 base between them. Germline V gene data show CDR1 as DFQATT and CDR2 as SNEGSKA (reference sequence). Here the CDR3 reads CSAREGNTIYF. CDR3 DNA: TGCAGTGCTAGAGAGGGAAACACCATATATTTT.

The table lists this clonotype with a few counts. The chain joins TRBV3-1 to TRBJ2-7; 8 bases agree with TRBD2. Germline CDR1 and CDR2: LGHDT and YNNKEL (reference sequence). This CDR3 is built from 15 residues. V shed 5 bases and J 6 bases; nucleotides not matched to a gene: 12. CDR3 loop: CASSEISGRVFEQYF. The CDR3 bases are TGTGCCAGCAGCGAAATCAGCGGGAGAGTCTTCGAGCAGTACTTC.